This T cell receptor (beta chain) was sequenced during a study of blood T cell repertoires in COVID-19. At the level of the study: Sites in the United States, Italy and Spain provided acute and convalescent COVID-19 samples. Sources were T cells, B-cell-depleted T cells, or PBMCs; the material itself was cDNA or gDNA.

In the source study's methods: Nucleated cell number was recorded as an estimate derived from reference gene primer amplification. Using immunoSEQ multiplex PCR, the repertoire was profiled, and TCRdb retains in-frame clones only, with some absent. Clone size and the V and J calls come from that table; the DNA yielded D and trimming. The repertoire holds around 300,000 clones, with around 86% as singletons. V lost 2 bases and J lost 0; bases outside the gene matches: 5. Per the germline V gene, CDR1 is MNHEY and CDR2 is SVGAGI. There are 16 residues in the CDR3. This clonotype was obtained from a man in his fifties with active or convalescent COVID-19. Sequencing was done on a sample of peripheral blood. The chain has TRBV6-5 and TRBJ2-5; the match to TRBD2 covers 8 bases. The CDR3 loop reads CASSYNGGGNQETQYF. The CDR3 DNA reads TGTGCCAGCAGTTACAACGGGGGGGGAAACCAAGAGACCCAGTACTTC.